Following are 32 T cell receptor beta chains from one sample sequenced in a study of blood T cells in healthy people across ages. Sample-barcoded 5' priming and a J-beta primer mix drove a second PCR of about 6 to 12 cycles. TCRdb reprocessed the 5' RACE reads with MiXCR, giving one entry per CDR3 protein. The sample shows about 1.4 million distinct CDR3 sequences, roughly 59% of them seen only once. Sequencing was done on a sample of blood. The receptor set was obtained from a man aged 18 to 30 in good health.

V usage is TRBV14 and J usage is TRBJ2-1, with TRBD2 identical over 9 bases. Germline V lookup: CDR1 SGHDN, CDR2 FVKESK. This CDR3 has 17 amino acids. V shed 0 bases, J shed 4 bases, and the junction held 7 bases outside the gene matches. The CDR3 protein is CASSQDMRLAGYNEQFF. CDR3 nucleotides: TGTGCCAGCAGCCAAGATATGCGGCTAGCGGGATACAATGAGCAGTTCTTC.

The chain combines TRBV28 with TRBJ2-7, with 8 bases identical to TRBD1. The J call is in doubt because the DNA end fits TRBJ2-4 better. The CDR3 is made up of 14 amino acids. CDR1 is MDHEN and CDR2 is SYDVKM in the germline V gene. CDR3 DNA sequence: TGTGCCAGCGGGACCGCGACAGGGGCGCACATTCAGTACTTC. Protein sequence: CASGTATGAHIQYF.

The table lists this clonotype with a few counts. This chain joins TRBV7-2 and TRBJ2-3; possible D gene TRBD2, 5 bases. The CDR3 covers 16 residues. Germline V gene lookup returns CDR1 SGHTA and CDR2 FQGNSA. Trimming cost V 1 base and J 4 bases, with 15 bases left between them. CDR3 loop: CASSLGIRGTADTQYF. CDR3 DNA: TGTGCCAGCAGCTTAGGAATTCGGGGAACAGCAGATACGCAGTATTTT.

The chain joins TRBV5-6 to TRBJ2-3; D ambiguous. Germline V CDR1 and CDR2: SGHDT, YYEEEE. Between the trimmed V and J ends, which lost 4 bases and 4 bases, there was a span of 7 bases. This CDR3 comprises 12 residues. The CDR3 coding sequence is TGTGCCAGCAGCGAACAGCCAGATACGCAGTATTTT. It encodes CASSEQPDTQYF.

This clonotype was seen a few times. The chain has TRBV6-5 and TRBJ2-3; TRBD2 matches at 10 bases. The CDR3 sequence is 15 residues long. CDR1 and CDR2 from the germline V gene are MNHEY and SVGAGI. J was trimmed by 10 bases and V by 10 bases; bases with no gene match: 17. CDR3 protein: CATRLAGLQGGAQYF. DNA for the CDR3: TGTGCCACCCGACTAGCGGGCCTCCAAGGAGGTGCGCAGTATTTT.

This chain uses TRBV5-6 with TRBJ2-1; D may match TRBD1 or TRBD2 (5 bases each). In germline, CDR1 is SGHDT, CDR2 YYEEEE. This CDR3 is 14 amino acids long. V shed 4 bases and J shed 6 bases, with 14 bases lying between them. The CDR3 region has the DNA TGTGCCAGCAGCCCGGGCCCGGGACCCAATGAGCAGTTCTTC. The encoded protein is CASSPGPGPNEQFF.

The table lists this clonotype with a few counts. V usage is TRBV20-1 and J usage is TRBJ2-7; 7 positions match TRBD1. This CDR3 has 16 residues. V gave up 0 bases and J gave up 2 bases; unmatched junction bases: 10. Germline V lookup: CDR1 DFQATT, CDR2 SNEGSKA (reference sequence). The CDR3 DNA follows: TGCAGTGCTAGAGACTCCGGGACAGCCGTGACCTACGAGCAGTACTTC. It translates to CSARDSGTAVTYEQYF.

The CDR3: CSVPLLTRGRDNEKLFF. The DNA of the CDR3 is TGCAGTGTCCCCCTACTCACCAGGGGAAGGGACAATGAAAAACTGTTTTTT. The gene calls are TRBV20-1 and TRBJ1-4; D is possibly TRBD1 (6 bases). The germline V and J ends were trimmed by 7 bases and 5 bases, with 26 bases remaining between them. Germline CDR1 reads DFQATT; CDR2 reads SNEGSKA (reference sequence). CDR3 length: 17 amino acids.

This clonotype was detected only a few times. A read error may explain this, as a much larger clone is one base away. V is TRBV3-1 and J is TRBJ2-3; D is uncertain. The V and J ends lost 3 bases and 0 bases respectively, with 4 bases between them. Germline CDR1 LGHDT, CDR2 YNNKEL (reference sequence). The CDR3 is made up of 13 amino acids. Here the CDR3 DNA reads TGTGCCAGCAGCCACGCTAGCACAGATACGCAGTATTTT. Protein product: CASSHASTDTQYF.

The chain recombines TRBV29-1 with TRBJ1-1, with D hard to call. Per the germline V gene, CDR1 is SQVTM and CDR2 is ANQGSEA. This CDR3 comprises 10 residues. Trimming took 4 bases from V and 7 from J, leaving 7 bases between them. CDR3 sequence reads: CSVVVSEAFF. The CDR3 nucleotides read TGCAGCGTTGTGGTCAGTGAAGCTTTCTTT. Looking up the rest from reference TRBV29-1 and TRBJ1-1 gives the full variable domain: SAVISQKPSRDICQRGTSLTIQCQVDSQVTMMFWYRQQPGQSLTLIATANQGSEATYESGFVIDKFPISRPNLTFSTLTVSNMSPEDSSIYLCSVVVSEAFFGQGTRLTVV.

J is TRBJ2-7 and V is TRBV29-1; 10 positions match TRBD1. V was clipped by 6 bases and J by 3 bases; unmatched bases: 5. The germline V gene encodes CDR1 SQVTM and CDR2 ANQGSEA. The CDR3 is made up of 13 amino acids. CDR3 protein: CSVAGTGVYEQYF. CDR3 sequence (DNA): TGCAGCGTGGCCGGGACAGGGGTCTACGAGCAGTACTTC.

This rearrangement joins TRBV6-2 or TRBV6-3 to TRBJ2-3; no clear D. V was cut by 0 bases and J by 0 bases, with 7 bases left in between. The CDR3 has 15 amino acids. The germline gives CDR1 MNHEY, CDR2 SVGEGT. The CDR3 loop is CASSYSTASTDTQYF. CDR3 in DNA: TGTGCCAGCAGTTACTCGACTGCTAGCACAGATACGCAGTATTTT.

CDR3 nucleotide sequence: TGTGCCAGCAGCCGTCCGGGACAGGGGTACGAGACCCAGTACTTC. It translates to CASSRPGQGYETQYF. The chain employs TRBV7-8 and TRBJ2-4; 10 bases fit TRBD1. The better agreement between TRBJ2-5 and the DNA end casts doubt on the J call. The CDR3 contains 15 residues. CDR1 and CDR2 (germline): SGHVS, FQNEAQ.

The CDR3 here is CASSFLSEPGELFF. CDR3 DNA sequence: TGCGCCAGCAGCTTCCTAAGTGAACCCGGGGAGCTGTTTTTT. This rearrangement joins TRBV5-1 to TRBJ2-2; D not certain. The CDR3 covers 14 residues. The V gene lost 2 bases and the J gene lost 6 bases, with 11 bases spanning the gap. The germline V gene encodes CDR1 SGHRS and CDR2 YFSETQ.

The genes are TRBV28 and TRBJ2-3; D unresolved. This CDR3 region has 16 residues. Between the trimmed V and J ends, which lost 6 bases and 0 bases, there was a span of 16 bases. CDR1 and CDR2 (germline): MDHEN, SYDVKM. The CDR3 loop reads CASSPLFGSSTDTQYF. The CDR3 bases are TGTGCCAGCAGCCCCCTATTTGGGTCTAGCACAGATACGCAGTATTTT.

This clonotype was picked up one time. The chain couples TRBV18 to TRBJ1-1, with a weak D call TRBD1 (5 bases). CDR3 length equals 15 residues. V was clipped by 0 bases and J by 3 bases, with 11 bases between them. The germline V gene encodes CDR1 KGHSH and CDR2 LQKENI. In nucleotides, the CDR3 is TGTGCCAGCTCACCACCGGCAGGGTCATACACTGAAGCTTTCTTT. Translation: CASSPPAGSYTEAFF.

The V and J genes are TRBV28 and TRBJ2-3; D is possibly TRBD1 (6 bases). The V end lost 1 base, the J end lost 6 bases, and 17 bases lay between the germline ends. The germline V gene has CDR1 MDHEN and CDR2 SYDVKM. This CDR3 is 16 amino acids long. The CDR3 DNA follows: TGTGCCAGCAGTTTATTGACCAGGACAGCAGGCGATACGCAGTATTTT. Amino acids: CASSLLTRTAGDTQYF.

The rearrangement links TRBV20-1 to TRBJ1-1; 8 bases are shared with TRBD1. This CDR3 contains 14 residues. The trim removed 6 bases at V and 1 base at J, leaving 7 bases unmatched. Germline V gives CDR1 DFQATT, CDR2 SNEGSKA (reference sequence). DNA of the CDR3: TGCAGTGCAAACGGACAGGGTTGGAACACTGAAGCTTTCTTT. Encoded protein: CSANGQGWNTEAFF.

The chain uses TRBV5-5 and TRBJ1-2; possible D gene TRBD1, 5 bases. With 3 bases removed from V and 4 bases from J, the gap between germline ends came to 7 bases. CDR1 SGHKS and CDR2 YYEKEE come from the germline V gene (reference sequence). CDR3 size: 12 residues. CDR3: CASSWQGYGYTF. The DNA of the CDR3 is TGTGCCAGCAGCTGGCAGGGCTATGGCTACACCTTC.

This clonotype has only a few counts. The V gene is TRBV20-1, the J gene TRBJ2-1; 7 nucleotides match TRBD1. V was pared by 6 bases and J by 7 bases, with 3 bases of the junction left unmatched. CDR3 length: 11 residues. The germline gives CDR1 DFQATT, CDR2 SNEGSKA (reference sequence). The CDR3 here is CSALTGNEQFF. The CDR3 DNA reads TGCAGTGCACTGACAGGGAATGAGCAGTTCTTC.

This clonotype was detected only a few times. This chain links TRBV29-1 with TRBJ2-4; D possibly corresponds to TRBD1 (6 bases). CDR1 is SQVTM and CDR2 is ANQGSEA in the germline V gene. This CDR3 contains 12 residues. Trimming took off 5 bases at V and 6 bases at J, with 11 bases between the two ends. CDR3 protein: CSVSEDRNIQYF. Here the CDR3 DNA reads TGCAGCGTTTCCGAGGACAGAAACATTCAGTACTTC.

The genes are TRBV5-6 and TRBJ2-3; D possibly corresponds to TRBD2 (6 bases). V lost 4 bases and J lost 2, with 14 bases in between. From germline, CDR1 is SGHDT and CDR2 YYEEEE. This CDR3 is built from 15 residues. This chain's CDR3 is CASSGNLAPTDTQYF. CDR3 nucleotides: TGTGCCAGCAGCGGGAACCTAGCGCCCACAGATACGCAGTATTTT.

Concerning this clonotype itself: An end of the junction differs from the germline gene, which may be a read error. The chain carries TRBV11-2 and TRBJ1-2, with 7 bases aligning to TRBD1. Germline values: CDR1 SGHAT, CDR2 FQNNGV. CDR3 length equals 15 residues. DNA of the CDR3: TGTGCCAGCAGCCTAGAATCGACAGGGATGTATGGCTACACCTTC. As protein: CASSLESTGMYGYTF.

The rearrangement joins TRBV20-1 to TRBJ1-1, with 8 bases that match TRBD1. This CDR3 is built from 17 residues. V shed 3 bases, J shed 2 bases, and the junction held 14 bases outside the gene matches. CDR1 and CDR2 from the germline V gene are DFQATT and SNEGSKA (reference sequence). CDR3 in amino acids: CSASLHQGAAENTEAFF. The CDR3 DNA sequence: TGCAGTGCTAGCCTTCATCAGGGGGCGGCTGAAAACACTGAAGCTTTCTTT.

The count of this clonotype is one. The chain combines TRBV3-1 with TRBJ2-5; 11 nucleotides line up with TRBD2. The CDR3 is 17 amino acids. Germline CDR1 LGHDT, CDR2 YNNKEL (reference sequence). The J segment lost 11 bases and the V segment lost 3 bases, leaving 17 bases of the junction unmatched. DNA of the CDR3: TGTGCCAGCAGCCAGCCAACTAGCGGGGGATCTGATAATGAGCAGTACTTC. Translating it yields CASSQPTSGGSDNEQYF.

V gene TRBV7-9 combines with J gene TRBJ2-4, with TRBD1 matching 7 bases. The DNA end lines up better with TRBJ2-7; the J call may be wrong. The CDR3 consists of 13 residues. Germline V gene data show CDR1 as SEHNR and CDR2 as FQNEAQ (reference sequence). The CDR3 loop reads CASSWDSTNEQYF. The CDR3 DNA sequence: TGTGCCAGCAGCTGGGACAGTACCAACGAGCAGTACTTC.

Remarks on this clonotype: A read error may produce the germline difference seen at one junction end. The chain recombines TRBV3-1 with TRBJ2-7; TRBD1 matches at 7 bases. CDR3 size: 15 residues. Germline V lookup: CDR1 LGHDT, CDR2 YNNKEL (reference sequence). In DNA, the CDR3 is TGTGCCAGCAGCCAATTGAGGGACAGAGCCTACGTGCAGTACTTC. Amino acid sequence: CASSQLRDRAYVQYF.

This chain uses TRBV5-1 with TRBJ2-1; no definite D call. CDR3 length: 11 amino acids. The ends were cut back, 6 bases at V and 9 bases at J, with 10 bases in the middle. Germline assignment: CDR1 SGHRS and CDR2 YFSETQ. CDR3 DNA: TGCGCCAGCACCCTAGGAATTGAGCAGTTCTTC. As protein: CASTLGIEQFF.

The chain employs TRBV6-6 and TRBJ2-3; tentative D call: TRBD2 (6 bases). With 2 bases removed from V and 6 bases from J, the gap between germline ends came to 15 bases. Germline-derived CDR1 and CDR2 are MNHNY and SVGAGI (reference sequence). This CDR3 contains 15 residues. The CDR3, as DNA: TGTGCCAGCAGTTACACGCGGGGCCACAGGGATACGCAGTATTTT. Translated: CASSYTRGHRDTQYF.

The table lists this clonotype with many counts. CDR3 sequence (DNA): TGTGCCAGCAGCCGACAGTACAATCAGCCCCAGCATTTT. This translates into CASSRQYNQPQHF. This chain connects TRBV7-2 to TRBJ1-5; D is possibly TRBD1 (5 bases). V was shortened by 5 bases and J by 3 bases, with 8 bases between the two germline ends. Per the germline V gene, CDR1 is SGHTA and CDR2 is FQGNSA. The CDR3 runs 13 residues.

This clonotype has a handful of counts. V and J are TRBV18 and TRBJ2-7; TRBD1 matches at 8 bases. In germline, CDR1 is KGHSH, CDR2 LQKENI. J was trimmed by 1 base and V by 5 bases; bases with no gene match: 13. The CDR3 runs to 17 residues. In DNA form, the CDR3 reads TGTGCCAGCTCAGGATCGAGTAGACAGGGGTTATCCTACGAGCAGTACTTC. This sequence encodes CASSGSSRQGLSYEQYF.

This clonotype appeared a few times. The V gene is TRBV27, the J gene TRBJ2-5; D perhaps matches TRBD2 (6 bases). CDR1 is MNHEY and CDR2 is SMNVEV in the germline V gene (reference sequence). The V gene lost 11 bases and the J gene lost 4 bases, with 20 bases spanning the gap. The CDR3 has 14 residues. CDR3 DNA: TGTGCCTCCCGACTAGTGGGAAATAGAGAGACCCAGTACTTC. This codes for CASRLVGNRETQYF.